Listed below are T cell receptor beta chains from one sample, sequenced in a study of post-analysis software for immune sequencing data. TCRdb redid the calling of the PCR reads with MiXCR, one entry per CDR3 protein. The sample includes about 770,000 distinct CDR3 sequences, more than 45% seen only once; the top ten take over 4.5%. Source material: blood. The source is a girl aged 10-17 years with multiple sclerosis. CDR3s include the opening cysteine and the closing phenylalanine or tryptophan. D genes are given only for firm matches.

D: TRBD2; J: TRBJ2-1; V: TRBV4-2; CDR3: CASSQDASGIGNEQFF
D: NA; J: TRBJ1-2; V: TRBV28; CDR3: CASSSAGSVYGYTF
D: NA; J: TRBJ1-1; V: TRBV5-5; CDR3: CASSLRLQGEAFF
D: NA; J: TRBJ2-7; V: TRBV10-2; CDR3: CASSELDPGHLPYEQYF
D: NA; J: TRBJ2-7; V: TRBV6-1; CDR3: CASSEEDRFGEQYF
D: NA; J: TRBJ2-1; V: TRBV29-1; CDR3: CSVEARYNEQFF
D: NA; J: TRBJ1-1; V: TRBV7-9; CDR3: CASSLAKGGEAFF
D: TRBD1; J: TRBJ2-5; V: TRBV20-1; CDR3: CSAPQGATDETQYF
D: TRBD1; J: TRBJ2-5; V: TRBV6-6; CDR3: CASSPPGQLQETQYF
D: NA; J: TRBJ2-2; V: TRBV7-3; CDR3: CASSLKDRADPGELFF
D: NA; J: TRBJ2-1; V: TRBV3-1; CDR3: CASSPVGNEQFF
D: TRBD2; J: TRBJ2-3; V: TRBV24-1; CDR3: CATSDSGRTRGSTDTQYF
D: NA; J: TRBJ1-5; V: TRBV20-1; CDR3: CSARDRGFSNQPQHF
D: NA; J: TRBJ2-7; V: TRBV20-1; CDR3: CSASSPEIYEQYF
D: NA; J: TRBJ2-5; V: TRBV11-2; CDR3: CASSSNPYNLETQYF
D: NA; J: TRBJ1-5; V: TRBV27; CDR3: CASKRGVNQPQHF
D: NA; J: NA; V: TRBV7-9; CDR3: CASSISNLRANYEQYF
D: NA; J: TRBJ2-5; V: TRBV4-3; CDR3: CASSQVIGETQYF
D: NA; J: TRBJ2-3; V: TRBV6-5; CDR3: CASSVHRADTQYF
D: TRBD1; J: NA; V: TRBV27; CDR3: CASSSTGKTDEQYF
D: NA; J: TRBJ2-7; V: TRBV6-5; CDR3: CASSYGGQTYEQYF
D: TRBD2; J: TRBJ2-1; V: TRBV20-1; CDR3: CSAVAGDTYNEQFF
D: NA; J: TRBJ2-4; V: TRBV12-3/TRBV12-4; CDR3: CASSTLLAKNIQYF
D: NA; J: TRBJ1-1; V: TRBV9; CDR3: CASSVGTDIEYTEAFF
D: TRBD2; J: TRBJ2-7; V: TRBV15; CDR3: CATSRASGVNYEQYF
D: TRBD1; J: TRBJ1-2; V: TRBV12-3/TRBV12-4; CDR3: CASSFPTGGVYGYTF
D: NA; J: TRBJ2-5; V: TRBV6-6; CDR3: CASSYGGAQSETQYF
D: NA; J: TRBJ1-4; V: TRBV4-1; CDR3: CASSPGRRPPTNEKLFF
D: NA; J: TRBJ1-2; V: TRBV6-5; CDR3: CASSYSPGRGLGYGYTF
D: NA; J: TRBJ2-2; V: TRBV27; CDR3: CASSPSNTGELFF
D: NA; J: TRBJ2-1; V: TRBV12-3/TRBV12-4; CDR3: CASSLIRYNEQFF
D: TRBD1; J: TRBJ2-3; V: TRBV25-1; CDR3: CASSERTGPDTQYF
D: NA; J: TRBJ2-3; V: TRBV7-6; CDR3: CASGQLRVADTQYF
D: NA; J: TRBJ1-1; V: TRBV6-5; CDR3: CASKGPRGANTEAFF
D: NA; J: TRBJ2-1; V: TRBV3-1; CDR3: CASSPPSDEQFF
D: NA; J: TRBJ1-2; V: TRBV6-6; CDR3: CASSYDLGRSPYTF
D: TRBD1; J: NA; V: TRBV20-1; CDR3: CSAPLPDRGLNIQYF
D: NA; J: TRBJ2-1; V: TRBV7-7; CDR3: CASSPLTSYNEQFF
D: TRBD1; J: TRBJ2-5; V: TRBV15; CDR3: CATSREPGQGALRSETQYF
D: NA; J: TRBJ2-7; V: TRBV5-5; CDR3: CASSLRASIYEQYF
D: NA; J: TRBJ2-5; V: TRBV15; CDR3: CATSLQGPQETQYF
D: TRBD2; J: TRBJ2-3; V: TRBV12-3/TRBV12-4; CDR3: CASRASGMLSDTQYF
D: TRBD2; J: TRBJ2-5; V: TRBV6-5; CDR3: CASSWLADQETQYF
D: NA; J: TRBJ1-1; V: TRBV3-1; CDR3: CASSQDRRATEAFF
D: TRBD1; J: TRBJ2-5; V: TRBV28; CDR3: CASSLFGTAYQETQYF
D: NA; J: TRBJ1-5; V: TRBV30; CDR3: CAWSVGGFQPQHF
D: NA; J: TRBJ1-2; V: TRBV12-3/TRBV12-4; CDR3: CASRQDYYGYTF
D: TRBD2; J: TRBJ2-1; V: TRBV6-5; CDR3: CASRRGLAIEQFF
D: TRBD1; J: TRBJ2-3; V: TRBV12-3/TRBV12-4; CDR3: CASSSGTASTDTQYF
D: NA; J: NA; V: TRBV7-9; CDR3: CASGLTRTGGPYEQYF
D: NA; J: TRBJ2-5; V: TRBV15; CDR3: CATSRDSTSGETQYF
D: TRBD2; J: TRBJ2-1; V: TRBV5-6; CDR3: CASSLLAGANNEQFF
D: NA; J: TRBJ2-7; V: TRBV6-5; CDR3: CASSSSGYYEQYF
D: TRBD2; J: TRBJ2-7; V: TRBV7-9; CDR3: CASSFPSGRGYEQYF
D: NA; J: TRBJ2-5; V: TRBV20-1; CDR3: CSAPGHGDPVWKTQYF
D: NA; J: TRBJ2-1; V: TRBV24-1; CDR3: CATSDRLEQFF
D: NA; J: TRBJ2-7; V: TRBV6-1; CDR3: CASAPRATYEQYF
D: NA; J: TRBJ2-2; V: TRBV9; CDR3: CASSVELPRANTGELFF